The 4 T cell receptor beta chains given below trace back to one sample, sequenced in a study of CD8 T cells in Susac syndrome. The RNA input was about 0.5 to 1 ug, and it was reverse transcribed with random hexamers. TCRdb fed the immunoSEQ multiplex PCR reads into MiXCR, producing one record per CDR3 protein. The top ten clones hold over 0.12% of a sample with 180,000 or so distinct CDR3 sequences, about 93% of them seen once. The sample consisted of CD4+ T cells from PBMCs. The receptors derive from a human donor in good health.

The chain has TRBV28 and TRBJ2-1; D is possibly TRBD2 (5 bases). The CDR3 is made up of 13 amino acids. From germline, CDR1 is MDHEN and CDR2 SYDVKM. The germline V and J ends were trimmed by 2 bases and 7 bases, with 9 bases remaining between them. CDR3 region: CASSLEGTNEQFF. The CDR3 nucleotides read TGTGCCAGCAGTTTAGAGGGTACGAATGAGCAGTTCTTC.

The chain links TRBV10-3 to TRBJ1-6; D possibly corresponds to TRBD1 (6 bases). V was clipped by 4 bases and J by 6 bases, with 7 bases between them. CDR1 and CDR2 from the germline V gene are ENHRY and SYGVKD. The CDR3 is 13 amino acids. The CDR3 DNA is TGTGCCATCAGTGGGACAGTTAATTCACCCCTCCACTTT. Its protein product is CAISGTVNSPLHF.

CDR3 nucleotide sequence: TGTGCCAGCAGCCAAGATGCCAGGAGAGTTTACAATGAGCAGTTCTTC. Translated: CASSQDARRVYNEQFF. The rearrangement uses TRBV3-1 and TRBJ2-1; D not resolved. The CDR3 consists of 16 residues. The V gene lost 0 bases and the J gene lost 4 bases, with 13 bases spanning the gap. Germline CDR1 and CDR2: LGHDT and YNNKEL (reference sequence).

The chain employs TRBV3-1 and TRBJ1-2; perhaps TRBD1 as D (5 bases). The V end was cut by 2 bases, the J end by 7 bases, with 8 bases between. The CDR3 is 12 residues long. Germline V CDR1 and CDR2: LGHDT, YNNKEL (reference sequence). CDR3 amino acids: CASSQLRGGYTF. The DNA for the CDR3 is TGTGCCAGCAGCCAACTAAGGGGTGGCTACACCTTC.